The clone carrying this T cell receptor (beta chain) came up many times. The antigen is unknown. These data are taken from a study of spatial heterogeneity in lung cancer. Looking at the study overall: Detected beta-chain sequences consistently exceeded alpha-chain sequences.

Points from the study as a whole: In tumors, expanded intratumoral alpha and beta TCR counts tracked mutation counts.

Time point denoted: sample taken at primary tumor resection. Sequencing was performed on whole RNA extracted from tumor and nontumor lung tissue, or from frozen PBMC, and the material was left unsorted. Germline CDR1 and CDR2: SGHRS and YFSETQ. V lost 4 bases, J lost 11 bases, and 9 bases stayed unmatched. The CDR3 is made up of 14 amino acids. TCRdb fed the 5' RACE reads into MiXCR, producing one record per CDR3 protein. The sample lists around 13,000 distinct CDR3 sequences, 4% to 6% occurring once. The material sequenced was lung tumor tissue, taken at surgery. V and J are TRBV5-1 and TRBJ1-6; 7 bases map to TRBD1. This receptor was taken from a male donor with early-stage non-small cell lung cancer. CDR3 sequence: CASSQQGRIPPLHF. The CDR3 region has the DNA TGCGCCAGCAGCCAACAGGGGAGGATTCCACCCCTCCACTTT.